These 27 T cell receptor beta chains were sequenced from one sample in a study of PD-L1 blockade in urothelial cancer. Method: immunoSEQ multiplex PCR; TCRdb's copy keeps in-frame clones and lacks some. The repertoire consists of about 29,000 clones, with about 88% occurring once and the leading ten covering approximately 2%. The input for sequencing was PBMCs, taken around atezolizumab (anti-PD-L1) treatment. Receptor source: a man aged 50 or older with urothelial cancer.

This chain uses TRBV28 with TRBJ2-5; weak D call: TRBD2 (5 bases). The CDR3 is made up of 13 amino acids. Trimming removed 2 bases from V and 3 bases from J, with 7 bases in between. Germline V lookup: CDR1 MDHEN, CDR2 SYDVKM. The chain's CDR3 is CASSLGLEETQYF. The DNA for the CDR3 is TGTGCCAGCAGTTTAGGACTGGAAGAGACCCAGTACTTC.

The V gene is TRBV10-3, the J gene TRBJ2-7; D is perhaps TRBD1 (5 bases). This CDR3 has 16 residues. Germline-derived CDR1 and CDR2 are ENHRY and SYGVKD. V was clipped by 6 bases and J by 4 bases, with 22 bases between them. In nucleotides, the CDR3 is TGTGCCATCAGAAACGATCAGGGTGTTGATTTATACGAGCAGTACTTC. Translated: CAIRNDQGVDLYEQYF.

The genes are TRBV14 and TRBJ1-6, with a tentative D call TRBD1 (5 bases). Germline CDR1 SGHDN, CDR2 FVKESK. Between the trimmed V and J ends, which lost 4 bases and 12 bases, there was a span of 13 bases. The CDR3 loop spans 13 amino acids. CDR3 sequence reads: CASSLYRREPLHF. CDR3 DNA sequence: TGTGCCAGCAGCCTATACAGGAGGGAACCCCTCCACTTT.

This rearrangement joins TRBV5-6 to TRBJ1-1; D not certain. The V end lost 2 bases, the J end lost 6 bases, and 17 bases lay between the germline ends. Per germline, CDR1 SGHDT and CDR2 YYEEEE. This CDR3 has 15 amino acids. The CDR3 DNA reads as TGTGCCAGCAGCTTTCGGGCTCGGACCGGGGCTGAAGCTTTCTTT. Translation: CASSFRARTGAEAFF.

The V and J genes are TRBV6-1 and TRBJ1-5; TRBD1 aligns across 8 bases. The V segment lost 7 bases and the J segment 2 bases; nucleotides outside the gene matches: 7. In germline, CDR1 is MNHNS, CDR2 SASEGT. This CDR3 has 15 amino acids. The CDR3 DNA reads TGTGCCAGCACCCGGACAGGGTCGGGCAATCAGCCCCAGCATTTT. This codes for CASTRTGSGNQPQHF.

This chain joins TRBV27 and TRBJ2-7; unclear D gene. The CDR3 loop spans 14 amino acids. V was shortened by 5 bases and J by 2 bases, with 13 bases between the two germline ends. Germline V CDR1 and CDR2: MNHEY, SMNVEV (reference sequence). CDR3 amino acids: CASSHPARAYEQYF. In DNA form, the CDR3 reads TGTGCCAGCAGTCATCCCGCGCGAGCCTACGAGCAGTACTTC.

The rearrangement joins TRBV29-1 to TRBJ2-1, with D tentatively TRBD1 (6 bases). Trimming cost V 6 bases and J 4 bases, with 13 bases left between them. The germline V gene has CDR1 SQVTM and CDR2 ANQGSEA. The CDR3 runs to 13 residues. The DNA for the CDR3 is TGCAGCGTACCCAGGGGCCTGTACAATGAGCAGTTCTTC. It yields the protein CSVPRGLYNEQFF.

This chain's CDR3 is CASSLGGLTTNEQFF. The CDR3, as DNA: TGTGCCAGCAGCTTAGGTGGACTAACAACGAATGAGCAGTTCTTC. This sequence joins TRBV7-2 and TRBJ2-1; possibly TRBD2 for D (6 bases). This CDR3 contains 15 residues. V shed 1 base and J shed 7 bases, with 14 bases lying between them. Germline V CDR1 and CDR2: SGHTA, FQGNSA.

This clone was observed a few times. The CDR3, as DNA: TGTGCCAGCAGCTTATATCTAGCGGGGGACCTCGAGCAGTACTTC. Residues: CASSLYLAGDLEQYF. The V call is TRBV7-9, the J call TRBJ2-7; the match to TRBD2 covers 10 bases. The CDR3 is 15 amino acids. CDR1 and CDR2 from the germline V gene are SEHNR and FQNEAQ (reference sequence). Germline trimming cut 2 bases from V and 6 bases from J; bases unmatched to any gene: 7.

CDR3 sequence: CASSVRPRDTGELFF. In nucleotides, the CDR3 is TGTGCCAGCAGCGTACGGCCGAGGGACACCGGGGAGCTGTTTTTT. The rearrangement joins TRBV9 to TRBJ2-2; a possible D gene is TRBD2 (5 bases). CDR3 length: 15 residues. The V gene lost 1 base and the J gene lost 3 bases, with 10 bases spanning the gap. Germline V lookup: CDR1 SGDLS, CDR2 YYNGEE.

This clone came up a few times. The chain carries TRBV25-1 and TRBJ2-3; D perhaps matches TRBD2 (5 bases). Germline CDR1 MGHDK, CDR2 SYGVNS. The V end was cut by 7 bases, the J end by 0 bases, with 14 bases between. The CDR3 totals 15 residues. The DNA of the CDR3 is TGTGCCAGCACCGAAGCGCGGAGGAGCACAGATACGCAGTATTTT. The encoded protein is CASTEARRSTDTQYF.

This chain connects TRBV7-2 to TRBJ1-1; no definite D call. This CDR3 contains 12 residues. Per germline, CDR1 SGHTA and CDR2 FQGNSA. V gave up 3 bases and J gave up 1 base, with 3 bases separating them. The CDR3 protein is CASSFRNTEAFF. CDR3 nucleotides: TGTGCCAGCAGCTTCCGGAACACTGAAGCTTTCTTT. The complete variable domain, with remaining parts taken from reference TRBV7-2 and TRBJ1-1, reads GAGVSQSPSNKVTEKGKDVELRCDPISGHTALYWYRQSLGQGLEFLIYFQGNSAPDKSGLPSDRFSAERTGGSVSTLTIQRTQQEDSAVYLCASSFRNTEAFFGQGTRLTVV.

The chain recombines TRBV28 with TRBJ2-2; D is uncertain. CDR3 size: 15 residues. Deletions cut 2 bases from V and 2 bases from J, with 9 bases between. The germline V gene encodes CDR1 MDHEN and CDR2 SYDVKM. CDR3 in DNA: TGTGCCAGCAGTTTAAGGCGGTTCAACACCGGGGAGCTGTTTTTT. Translation gives CASSLRRFNTGELFF.

This clone was observed once. The CDR3 DNA reads as TGTGCCAGCTCCCTCGGTACAGCAAAGGTTCAGCCCCAGCATTTT. Its protein product is CASSLGTAKVQPQHF. The chain links TRBV18 to TRBJ1-5; no reliable D call. CDR1 is KGHSH, CDR2 LQKENI, per germline. The CDR3 runs 15 residues. V was clipped by 6 bases and J by 6 bases, with 18 bases between them.

The chain joins TRBV4-1 to TRBJ2-1; weak D call: TRBD1 (5 bases). This CDR3 region has 19 residues. The V gene's germline CDR1 is MGHRA and CDR2 YSYEKL. Trimming shortened V by 2 bases and J by 6 bases, and 26 bases separated the two germline ends. The DNA of the CDR3 is TGCGCCAGCAGCCAAATACTGCAAAGGGGCCCCAGTGGGGTCAATGAGCAGTTCTTC. Protein product: CASSQILQRGPSGVNEQFF.

This clone appeared once. This chain uses TRBV27 with TRBJ1-4, with 7 bases that match TRBD1. The germline V gene encodes CDR1 MNHEY and CDR2 SMNVEV (reference sequence). The CDR3 sequence is 14 residues long. V lost 3 bases to trimming and J lost 6 bases; unmatched junction nucleotides: 4. CDR3 nucleotide sequence: TGTGCCAGCAGTTTCTGGGGGACAGATGAAAAACTGTTTTTT. The encoded protein is CASSFWGTDEKLFF.

The V call is TRBV4-1, the J call TRBJ2-1, with 8 bases matching TRBD1. Germline-derived CDR1 and CDR2 are MGHRA and YSYEKL. The CDR3 covers 16 residues. V was pared by 0 bases and J by 4 bases, with 5 bases of the junction left unmatched. In nucleotides, the CDR3 is TGCGCCAGCAGCCAAGACTGGACAGGGCCGTACAATGAGCAGTTCTTC. This encodes CASSQDWTGPYNEQFF.

The rearrangement joins TRBV6-4 to TRBJ1-5; D unclear. Trimming removed 2 bases from V and 4 bases from J, with 6 bases in between. This CDR3 contains 13 residues. Germline V lookup: CDR1 MRHNA, CDR2 SNTAGT. The CDR3 reads CASSDARNQPQHF. CDR3 bases: TGTGCCAGCAGTGACGCGCGTAATCAGCCCCAGCATTTT.

This clone has a handful of counts. This chain uses TRBV4-1 with TRBJ1-2; 7 bases match TRBD1. After removal of 1 base from V and 6 bases from J, the junction contained 2 bases not matched to a gene. Germline CDR1 and CDR2: MGHRA and YSYEKL. CDR3 length: 13 amino acids. In nucleotides, the CDR3 is TGCGCCAGCAGCCAAGTAACAGGGGATGGCTACACCTTC. This codes for CASSQVTGDGYTF.

V gene TRBV12-5 combines with J gene TRBJ2-6; D is possibly TRBD1 (5 bases). The CDR3 extends over 18 amino acids. Germline CDR1 is LGHNT and CDR2 is FRNRAP. V lost 7 bases to trimming and J lost 0 bases, with 19 bases between them. CDR3: CASAYRQGAPSGANVLTF. Here the CDR3 DNA reads TGTGCTAGTGCCTACCGGCAAGGGGCCCCCTCTGGGGCCAACGTCCTGACTTTC.

The genes are TRBV7-2 and TRBJ2-7, with 10 bases that match TRBD2. J was trimmed by 3 bases and V by 0 bases; bases with no gene match: 5. CDR3 length: 16 residues. Per the germline V gene, CDR1 is SGHTA and CDR2 is FQGNSA. The CDR3 reads CASSLAPSGSSYEQYF. The DNA of the CDR3 is TGTGCCAGCAGCTTAGCCCCTAGCGGGAGTAGCTACGAGCAGTACTTC.

The chain combines TRBV27 with TRBJ1-5; D remains ambiguous. Deletions cut 2 bases from V and 0 bases from J, with 14 bases between. Germline lookup yields CDR1 MNHEY and CDR2 SMNVEV (reference sequence). The CDR3 length is 17 residues. CDR3 amino acids: CASSLVATVNSNQPQHF. CDR3 coding DNA: TGTGCCAGCAGTTTAGTTGCTACAGTAAATAGCAATCAGCCCCAGCATTTT.

V and J are TRBV5-1 and TRBJ2-5, with TRBD2 identical over 8 bases. With V trimmed by 4 bases and J by 1 base, 3 bases remained unmatched. The CDR3 consists of 14 residues. From germline, CDR1 is SGHRS and CDR2 YFSETQ. This chain's CDR3 is CASSGGTSQETQYF. DNA of the CDR3: TGCGCCAGCAGCGGGGGGACTAGCCAAGAGACCCAGTACTTC.

The V and J genes are TRBV25-1 and TRBJ1-1; TRBD1 matches at 8 bases. From germline, CDR1 is MGHDK and CDR2 SYGVNS. The trim removed 4 bases at V and 0 bases at J, leaving 7 bases unmatched. The CDR3 totals 16 residues. The CDR3 protein is CASSGPGQALNTEAFF. The CDR3 DNA sequence: TGTGCCAGCAGTGGCCCGGGACAGGCTTTGAACACTGAAGCTTTCTTT. The complete variable domain, with remaining parts taken from reference TRBV25-1 and TRBJ1-1, reads EADIYQTPRYLVIGTGKKITLECSQTMGHDKMYWYQQDPGMELHLIHYSYGVNSTEKGDLSSESTVSRIRTEHFPLTLESARPSHTSQYLCASSGPGQALNTEAFFGQGTRLTVV.

The V gene is TRBV6-1, the J gene TRBJ1-4, with a weak D call TRBD1 (6 bases). Per germline, CDR1 MNHNS and CDR2 SASEGT. The CDR3 loop spans 13 amino acids. The V and J ends lost 6 bases and 7 bases respectively, with 12 bases between them. The CDR3 here is CASRRQVFEKLFF. As DNA, the CDR3 is TGTGCCAGCAGACGACAGGTCTTTGAAAAACTGTTTTTT.

The chain couples TRBV19 to TRBJ2-5; TRBD2 matches 7 bases. CDR1 and CDR2 (germline): LNHDA, SQIVND (reference sequence). The CDR3 sequence is 15 residues long. Losses at the gene ends were 0 bases for V and 2 bases for J; bases not matched to a gene: 3. The CDR3 nucleotides are TGTGCCAGTAGTATAGATCTAGCGGTGCAAGAGACCCAGTACTTC. Translation gives CASSIDLAVQETQYF.

The chain employs TRBV10-3 and TRBJ2-5, with D perhaps TRBD2 (7 bases). CDR1 ENHRY and CDR2 SYGVKD come from the germline V gene. The CDR3 runs to 17 residues. V lost 4 bases and J lost 1, with 19 bases in between. The CDR3 loop reads CAISGAGGAEPQETQYF. Written as DNA, the CDR3 is TGTGCCATCAGTGGCGCTGGGGGGGCCGAGCCCCAAGAGACCCAGTACTTC.